Following are 14 T cell receptor beta chains from one sample sequenced in a study of T cells in Graves' hyperthyroidism and ophthalmopathy. The investigators amplified TCR beta CDR3 regions from RNA transcripts. The TCR CDR3 first-round RT-PCR relied on the HTBI primer set. A single record per CDR3 protein comes from TCRdb applying MiXCR to the multiplex PCR reads. The profile shows about 640,000 distinct CDR3 sequences, less than 25% of them singletons. Sequencing was done on a sample of blood. The source of these receptors is a man aged 25-45 years with Graves' ophthalmopathy.

The chain carries TRBV14 and TRBJ2-1; no reliable D call. CDR3 size: 13 residues. The V gene lost 5 bases and the J gene lost 7 bases, with 12 bases spanning the gap. Germline assignment: CDR1 SGHDN and CDR2 FVKESK. CDR3 sequence: CASSSRVFNEQFF. The CDR3 region has the DNA TGTGCCAGCAGCTCTAGAGTCTTTAATGAGCAGTTCTTC. The variable domain in full, completed from reference TRBV14 and TRBJ2-1, reads EAGVTQFPSHSVIEKGQTVTLRCDPISGHDNLYWYRRVMGKEIKFLLHFVKESKQDESGMPNNRFLAERTGGTYSTLKVQPAELEDSGVYFCASSSRVFNEQFFGPGTRLTVL.

CDR3 residues: CASSPGLAGERGQYF. Written as DNA, the CDR3 is TGTGCCAGCTCACCGGGACTAGCGGGAGAAAGGGGGCAGTACTTC. V gene TRBV18 combines with J gene TRBJ2-7; 14 bases match TRBD2. J was trimmed by 9 bases and V by 3 bases; bases with no gene match: 7. Germline CDR1 is KGHSH and CDR2 is LQKENI. This CDR3 has 15 residues.

This rearrangement joins TRBV28 to TRBJ1-5; weak D call: TRBD1 (6 bases). The CDR3 spans 13 residues. V was pared by 6 bases and J by 7 bases, with 13 bases between. Germline CDR1 reads MDHEN; CDR2 reads SYDVKM. The CDR3 region has the DNA TGTGCCAGCAGGCGGGAGGGGGGCCAGCCCCAGCATTTT. Protein sequence: CASRREGGQPQHF.

This rearrangement joins TRBV5-1 to TRBJ1-1, with 8 positions matching TRBD1. V was pared by 0 bases and J by 5 bases, with 6 bases of the junction left unmatched. Germline CDR1 and CDR2: SGHRS and YFSETQ. This CDR3 has 15 residues. CDR3 protein: CASSLASGGATEAFF. As DNA, the CDR3 is TGCGCCAGCAGCTTGGCCTCAGGGGGCGCGACTGAAGCTTTCTTT.

The chain is built from TRBV2 and TRBJ1-1, with D possibly TRBD1 on 5 matching bases. The CDR3 is made up of 13 amino acids. V was pared by 7 bases and J by 2 bases, with 11 bases between. From germline, CDR1 is SNHLY and CDR2 FYNNEI. Here the CDR3 DNA reads TGTGCCAGCAATCGGGACTACAACACTGAAGCTTTCTTT. This encodes CASNRDYNTEAFF.

In its sample, this clonotype was seen a few times. V and J are TRBV6-1 and TRBJ1-5; possibly TRBD1 for D (6 bases). The CDR3 is 19 amino acids. Per germline, CDR1 MNHNS and CDR2 SASEGT. V dropped 2 bases and J dropped 2 bases, with 22 bases sitting between them. The CDR3 DNA reads as TGTGCCAGCAGTGAATCCCCCATAGGGGGGGGTGGGGGCAATCAGCCCCAGCATTTT. Its protein is CASSESPIGGGGGNQPQHF.

This clonotype was observed many times. V is TRBV20-1 and J is TRBJ2-5; 12 bases fit TRBD2. V shed 2 bases, J shed 4 bases, and the junction held 2 bases outside the gene matches. The CDR3 loop spans 14 amino acids. Germline CDR1 and CDR2: DFQATT and SNEGSKA (reference sequence). CDR3 sequence: CSARLAGGGETQYF. The CDR3 DNA reads as TGCAGTGCTAGACTAGCGGGAGGGGGAGAGACCCAGTACTTC.

The rearrangement joins TRBV5-1 to TRBJ2-2, with 8 bases identical to TRBD2. Germline V lookup: CDR1 SGHRS, CDR2 YFSETQ. The CDR3 is 16 residues long. The V gene end was trimmed by 2 bases and the J gene end by 3 bases; junction bases not matched to a gene: 6. For the CDR3, the DNA is TGCGCCAGCAGCTTCAGCGGGAGTAGTGACACCGGGGAGCTGTTTTTT. Translation: CASSFSGSSDTGELFF. The variable domain in full, with the rest retrieved from reference TRBV5-1 and TRBJ2-2, is KAGVTQTPRYLIKTRGQQVTLSCSPISGHRSVSWYQQTPGQGLQFLFEYFSETQRNKGNFPGRFSGRQFSNSRSEMNVSTLELGDSALYLCASSFSGSSDTGELFFGEGSRLTVL.

To note about this clonotype: A much larger clone lies a single base off, so this may be a read error. The chain combines TRBV3-1 with TRBJ2-7, with 15 bases matching TRBD2. The end of the DNA is better explained by TRBJ2-1, so the J call may be wrong. The length of the CDR3 is 15 residues. Germline-derived CDR1 and CDR2 are LGHDT and YNNKEL (reference sequence). The DNA of the CDR3 is TGTACCAGCAGCCAGGGACTAGCGGGAGGCTACGAGCAGTTCTTC. Residues: CTSSQGLAGGYEQFF.

The rearrangement joins TRBV11-2 to TRBJ1-2; TRBD1 aligns across 7 bases. J gave up 8 bases and V 5 bases, and 5 bases lay outside the gene matches. CDR1 SGHAT and CDR2 FQNNGV come from the germline V gene. The CDR3 length is 12 residues. CDR3 amino acids: CASSPGTAGYTF. CDR3 DNA sequence: TGTGCCAGCAGCCCCGGGACAGCCGGCTACACCTTC.

This clonotype was seen many times. The CDR3 coding sequence is TGTGCCAGCAGTTTAGGGGCGGGCAGGGGCCTCTCATCGCCCTACGAGCAGTACTTC. It yields the protein CASSLGAGRGLSSPYEQYF. J is TRBJ2-7 and V is TRBV28; a weak D match, TRBD1 (6 bases). Germline V gene lookup returns CDR1 MDHEN and CDR2 SYDVKM. There are 19 residues in the CDR3. V shed 2 bases and J shed 2 bases, with 25 bases lying between them.

This clonotype was counted only a few times. The chain recombines TRBV29-1 with TRBJ2-4; 11 bases line up with TRBD1. V dropped 4 bases and J dropped 0; count of bases not matched to a gene: 11. The CDR3 extends over 18 amino acids. The germline V gene encodes CDR1 SQVTM and CDR2 ANQGSEA. CDR3 in amino acids: CSVGLRDRGMGAKNIQYF. In nucleotides, the CDR3 is TGCAGCGTTGGACTGCGGGACAGGGGGATGGGAGCCAAAAACATTCAGTACTTC. Complete variable domain (other parts from reference TRBV29-1 and TRBJ2-4): SAVISQKPSRDICQRGTSLTIQCQVDSQVTMMFWYRQQPGQSLTLIATANQGSEATYESGFVIDKFPISRPNLTFSTLTVSNMSPEDSSIYLCSVGLRDRGMGAKNIQYFGAGTRLSVL.

This clonotype was recorded at least ten times. J is TRBJ2-2 and V is TRBV5-1, with TRBD1 matching over 11 bases. Losses at the gene ends were 4 bases for V and 5 bases for J; bases not matched to a gene: 4. CDR1 and CDR2 (germline): SGHRS, YFSETQ. The CDR3 spans 15 residues. In DNA, the CDR3 is TGCGCCAGCAGCCCTGGACAGGGGGCGACCGGGGAGCTGTTTTTT. This codes for CASSPGQGATGELFF.

J is TRBJ1-4 and V is TRBV29-1; tentatively, D is TRBD1 (5 bases). From germline, CDR1 is SQVTM and CDR2 ANQGSEA. The CDR3 contains 17 residues. V dropped 1 base and J dropped 0 bases, with 15 bases sitting between them. The CDR3 DNA is TGCAGCGTTGAAGTCCTGGACAATAGGGCAACTAATGAAAAACTGTTTTTT. It yields the protein CSVEVLDNRATNEKLFF.